Listed here are 18 T cell receptor beta chains from one sample, sequenced in a study of blood T cell repertoires in COVID-19. Using immunoSEQ multiplex PCR, the repertoire was profiled, and TCRdb retains in-frame clones only, with some absent. The repertoire holds 120,000 to 150,000 clones, with 80% to 90% as singletons. The sample taken for sequencing was peripheral blood. The receptor set was obtained from a man younger than 35 with COVID-19, enrolled during active disease.

This clone has only one observation. The chain is built from TRBV28 and TRBJ1-2; weak D call: TRBD1 (5 bases). This CDR3 contains 12 residues. Trimming pared 11 bases from V and 3 bases from J, leaving 13 bases between. The germline V gene encodes CDR1 MDHEN and CDR2 SYDVKM. This CDR3 reads CAAGPTHYGYTF. The CDR3 DNA reads TGTGCCGCGGGACCTACCCACTATGGCTACACCTTC.

The chain is built from TRBV5-5 and TRBJ2-7; 7 bases are a match to TRBD1. V lost 1 base to trimming and J lost 0 bases; unmatched junction nucleotides: 7. Germline CDR1 reads SGHKS; CDR2 reads YYEKEE (reference sequence). CDR3 length: 16 residues. The CDR3 spells CASSLTGTALSYEQYF. CDR3 coding DNA: TGTGCCAGCAGCTTGACCGGGACAGCCCTCTCCTACGAGCAGTACTTC. The complete variable domain, with remaining parts taken from reference TRBV5-5 and TRBJ2-7, reads DAGVTQSPTHLIKTRGQQVTLRCSPISGHKSVSWYQQVLGQGPQFIFQYYEKEERGRGNFPDRFSARQFPNYSSELNVNALLLGDSALYLCASSLTGTALSYEQYFGPGTRLTVT.

The chain has TRBV5-8 and TRBJ2-7, with D perhaps matching TRBD1 (6 bases). The CDR3 is 14 residues long. In germline, CDR1 is SGHTS, CDR2 YDEGEE. V was shortened by 2 bases and J by 0 bases, with 9 bases between the two germline ends. The CDR3 DNA reads as TGTGCCAGCAGCTTATACAGGGTCTCCTACGAGCAGTACTTC. It specifies CASSLYRVSYEQYF.

Concerning this clone: An end of the junction does not agree with germline; a read error may underlie this. The chain carries TRBV7-6 and TRBJ1-4, with TRBD1 identical over 8 bases. The CDR3 has 12 amino acids. Germline V gene sequence: CDR1 SGHVS, CDR2 FNYEAQ. The CDR3 is CASQGAGEKLLF. As DNA, the CDR3 is TGTGCCAGCCAGGGGGCCGGTGAAAAACTGCTTTTT.

The chain is built from TRBV29-1 and TRBJ2-7; a possible D gene is TRBD2 (5 bases). This CDR3 contains 13 residues. Germline V lookup: CDR1 SQVTM, CDR2 ANQGSEA. With 6 bases removed from V and 4 bases from J, the gap between germline ends came to 16 bases. In nucleotides, the CDR3 is TGCAGCGTCCTGACCCACCGCGGGTACGAGCAGTACTTC. Its translation: CSVLTHRGYEQYF.

The J gene is TRBJ2-7, the V gene TRBV5-6; D may be TRBD1 (6 bases). Trimming removed 1 base from V and 3 bases from J, with 11 bases in between. This CDR3 has 14 amino acids. CDR1 SGHDT and CDR2 YYEEEE come from the germline V gene. The CDR3 nucleotides read TGTGCCAGCAGCTTGTCGGACAGCAACTACGAGCAGTACTTC. Its translation is CASSLSDSNYEQYF. The whole variable domain, filled in from reference TRBV5-6 and TRBJ2-7, reads DAGVTQSPTHLIKTRGQQVTLRCSPKSGHDTVSWYQQALGQGPQFIFQYYEEEERQRGNFPDRFSGHQFPNYSSELNVNALLLGDSALYLCASSLSDSNYEQYFGPGTRLTVT.

The V and J genes are TRBV28 and TRBJ2-7; D gene uncertain. V lost 0 bases and J 2 bases, leaving 8 bases between the germline ends. CDR1 is MDHEN and CDR2 is SYDVKM in the germline V gene. The CDR3 is 14 amino acids. This CDR3 reads CASSLWPRTYEQYF. CDR3 coding DNA: TGTGCCAGCAGTTTATGGCCCAGAACCTACGAGCAGTACTTC.

The V and J genes are TRBV11-3 and TRBJ2-1; TRBD2 matches 8 bases. J was trimmed by 0 bases and V by 3 bases; bases with no gene match: 7. Germline loops: CDR1 SGHNT, CDR2 YENEEA. The CDR3 runs to 17 residues. For the CDR3, the DNA is TGTGCCAGCAGCTTGACTAGCGATAGGTCCTCCTACAATGAGCAGTTCTTC. Amino acid sequence: CASSLTSDRSSYNEQFF.

V and J are TRBV5-8 and TRBJ1-2; D gene unclear. CDR1 is SGHTS and CDR2 is YDEGEE in the germline V gene. The CDR3 has 12 residues. Trimming took off 0 bases at V and 7 bases at J, with 7 bases between the two ends. In DNA form, the CDR3 reads TGTGCCAGCAGCTTGGACAGTACTGGCTACACCTTC. As protein: CASSLDSTGYTF.

The rearrangement uses TRBV5-1 and TRBJ2-5; TRBD1 matches 8 bases. The CDR3 is 14 residues long. Per the germline V gene, CDR1 is SGHRS and CDR2 is YFSETQ. After removal of 3 bases from V and 8 bases from J, the junction contained 9 bases not matched to a gene. Here the CDR3 reads CASSWQGAGGTQYF. The CDR3 DNA sequence: TGCGCCAGCAGCTGGCAGGGGGCAGGAGGAACCCAGTACTTC.

This rearrangement joins TRBV2 to TRBJ1-5; a weak D match, TRBD1 (6 bases). The V end lost 7 bases, the J end lost 1 base, and 8 bases lay between the germline ends. There are 13 residues in the CDR3. CDR1 and CDR2 (germline): SNHLY, FYNNEI. The CDR3 region is CASKGESNQPQHF. The CDR3 nucleotides are TGTGCCAGCAAGGGGGAAAGCAATCAGCCCCAGCATTTT.

The V call is TRBV27, the J call TRBJ2-7, with 7 bases fitting TRBD2. Germline lookup yields CDR1 MNHEY and CDR2 SMNVEV (reference sequence). The length of the CDR3 is 13 residues. V was pared by 3 bases and J by 6 bases, with 5 bases of the junction left unmatched. The CDR3 DNA reads as TGTGCCAGCAGTTTGGGCGGGAGAGGCGAGCAGTACTTC. It translates to CASSLGGRGEQYF.

This clone was counted only a few times. V and J are TRBV7-9 and TRBJ2-1; no clear D gene. The CDR3 runs 12 residues. V lost 4 bases to trimming and J lost 4 bases, with 5 bases between them. Germline V gene data show CDR1 as SEHNR and CDR2 as FQNEAQ (reference sequence). CDR3 sequence reads: CASSSYYNEQFF. CDR3 coding DNA: TGTGCCAGCAGCTCGTATTACAATGAGCAGTTCTTC.

This rearrangement joins TRBV6-5 to TRBJ2-2; unclear D gene. V dropped 6 bases and J dropped 5 bases, with 10 bases sitting between them. This CDR3 is built from 13 residues. CDR1 and CDR2 from the germline V gene are MNHEY and SVGAGI. The CDR3 region has the DNA TGTGCCAGCAGACTAACATTAACCGGGGAGCTGTTTTTT. Its translation is CASRLTLTGELFF.

The chain employs TRBV5-1 and TRBJ1-2, with TRBD1 matching 7 bases. From germline, CDR1 is SGHRS and CDR2 YFSETQ. V was clipped by 5 bases and J by 6 bases; unmatched bases: 10. CDR3 length equals 14 residues. In DNA form, the CDR3 reads TGCGCCAGCAGTGGGGCCCAGGGGGAGAATGGCTACACCTTC. Protein: CASSGAQGENGYTF.

This clone was observed a single time. The chain is built from TRBV5-1 and TRBJ1-1; tentative D call: TRBD1 (5 bases). Per the germline V gene, CDR1 is SGHRS and CDR2 is YFSETQ. The CDR3 sequence is 15 residues long. Trimming took 4 bases from V and 1 from J, leaving 14 bases between them. CDR3 DNA sequence: TGCGCCAGCAGCGATCAGGGAGGAGGGAACACTGAAGCTTTCTTT. It is translated as CASSDQGGGNTEAFF. The full variable domain, completed using reference TRBV5-1 and TRBJ1-1, is KAGVTQTPRYLIKTRGQQVTLSCSPISGHRSVSWYQQTPGQGLQFLFEYFSETQRNKGNFPGRFSGRQFSNSRSEMNVSTLELGDSALYLCASSDQGGGNTEAFFGQGTRLTVV.

The V gene is TRBV28, the J gene TRBJ2-7; TRBD2 is a possible D gene (6 bases). The CDR3 is 14 residues long. V shed 10 bases and J shed 6 bases, with 22 bases lying between them. CDR1 and CDR2 from the germline V gene are MDHEN and SYDVKM. CDR3 coding DNA: TGTGCCACCGTCCCGGACTTCGGGAGTGGCGAGCAGTACTTC. Residues: CATVPDFGSGEQYF.

The chain joins TRBV7-9 to TRBJ2-3; 10 bases align to TRBD2. V was pared by 7 bases and J by 0 bases, with 4 bases of the junction left unmatched. Germline CDR1 reads SEHNR; CDR2 reads FQNEAQ (reference sequence). The CDR3 is 15 amino acids. CDR3 loop: CASTLTSGSTDTQYF. CDR3 DNA: TGTGCCAGCACCTTGACTAGCGGGAGCACAGATACGCAGTATTTT.